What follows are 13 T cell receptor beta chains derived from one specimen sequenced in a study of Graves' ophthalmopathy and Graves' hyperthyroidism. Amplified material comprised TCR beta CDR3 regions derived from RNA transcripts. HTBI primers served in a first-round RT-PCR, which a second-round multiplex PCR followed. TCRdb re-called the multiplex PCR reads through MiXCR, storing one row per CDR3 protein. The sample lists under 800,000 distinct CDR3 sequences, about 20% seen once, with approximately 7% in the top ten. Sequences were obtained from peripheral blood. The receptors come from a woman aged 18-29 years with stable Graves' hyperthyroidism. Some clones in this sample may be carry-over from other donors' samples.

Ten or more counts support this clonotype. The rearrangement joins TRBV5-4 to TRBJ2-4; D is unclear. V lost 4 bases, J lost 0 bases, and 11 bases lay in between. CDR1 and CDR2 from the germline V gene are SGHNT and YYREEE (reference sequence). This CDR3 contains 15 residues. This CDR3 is CASSGRPSAKNIQYF. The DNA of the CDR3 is TGTGCCAGCAGCGGGCGGCCTTCAGCCAAAAACATTCAGTACTTC.

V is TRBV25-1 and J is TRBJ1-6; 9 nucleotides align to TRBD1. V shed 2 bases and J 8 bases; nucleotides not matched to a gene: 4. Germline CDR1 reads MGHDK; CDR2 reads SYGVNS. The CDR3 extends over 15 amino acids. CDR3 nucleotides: TGTGCCAGCAGTGAAAACAGGGGGCGCGATTCACCCCTCCACTTT. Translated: CASSENRGRDSPLHF.

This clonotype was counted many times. The CDR3 sequence is CASSHPESEQYF. CDR3 sequence (DNA): TGTGCCAGCAGTCATCCAGAATCCGAGCAGTACTTC. The J gene is TRBJ2-7, the V gene TRBV6-1; D unresolved. V was clipped by 5 bases and J by 6 bases, with 11 bases between them. The germline V gene has CDR1 MNHNS and CDR2 SASEGT. The CDR3 length is 12 residues.

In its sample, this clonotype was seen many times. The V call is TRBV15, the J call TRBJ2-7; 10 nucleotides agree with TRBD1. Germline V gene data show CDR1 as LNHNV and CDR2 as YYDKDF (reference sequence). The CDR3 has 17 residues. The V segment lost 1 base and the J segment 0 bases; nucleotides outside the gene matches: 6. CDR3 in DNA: TGTGCCACCAGCAGAGGACCGGGACAGGGGTTCTCCTACGAGCAGTACTTC. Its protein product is CATSRGPGQGFSYEQYF.

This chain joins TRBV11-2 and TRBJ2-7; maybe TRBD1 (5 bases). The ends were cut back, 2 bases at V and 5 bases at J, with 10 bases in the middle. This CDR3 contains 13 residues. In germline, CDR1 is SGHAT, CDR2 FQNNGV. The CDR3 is CASSLIWGHEQYF. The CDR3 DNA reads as TGTGCCAGCAGCTTAATATGGGGCCACGAGCAGTACTTC.

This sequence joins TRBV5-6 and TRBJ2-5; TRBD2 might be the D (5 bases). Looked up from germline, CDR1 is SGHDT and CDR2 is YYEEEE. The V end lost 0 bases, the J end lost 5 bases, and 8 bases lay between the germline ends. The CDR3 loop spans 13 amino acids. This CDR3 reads CASSLEASETQYF. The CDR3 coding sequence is TGTGCCAGCAGCTTGGAGGCTAGCGAGACCCAGTACTTC.

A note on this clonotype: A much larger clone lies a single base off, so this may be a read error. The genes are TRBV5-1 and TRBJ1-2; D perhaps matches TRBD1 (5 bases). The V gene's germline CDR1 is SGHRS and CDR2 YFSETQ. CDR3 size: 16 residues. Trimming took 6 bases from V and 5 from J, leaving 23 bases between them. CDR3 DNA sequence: TGCGCCAGCACCCTGACAGACCCCACTGATCCATATGGCTACACCTTC. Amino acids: CASTLTDPTDPYGYTF.

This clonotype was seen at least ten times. The CDR3 reads CASSQQGDGYTF. CDR3 coding DNA: TGCGCCAGCAGCCAACAGGGCGACGGCTACACCTTC. The chain couples TRBV5-1 to TRBJ1-2, with D tentatively TRBD1 (6 bases). The V end was cut by 4 bases, the J end by 8 bases, with 12 bases between. CDR1 is SGHRS, CDR2 YFSETQ, per germline. This CDR3 is built from 12 residues.

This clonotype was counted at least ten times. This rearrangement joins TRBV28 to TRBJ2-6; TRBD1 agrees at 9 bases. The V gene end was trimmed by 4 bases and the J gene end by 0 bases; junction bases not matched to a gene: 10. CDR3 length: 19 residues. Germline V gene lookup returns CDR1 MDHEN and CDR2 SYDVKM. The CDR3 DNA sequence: TGTGCCAGCAGTTCCCGACAGGGGGTAGGCGTCTCTGGGGCCAACGTCCTGACTTTC. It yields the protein CASSSRQGVGVSGANVLTF.

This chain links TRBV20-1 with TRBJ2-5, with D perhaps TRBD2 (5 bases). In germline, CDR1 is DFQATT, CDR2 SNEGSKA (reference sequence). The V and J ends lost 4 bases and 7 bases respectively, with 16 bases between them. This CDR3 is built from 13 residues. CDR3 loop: CSAMTPRGGTQYF. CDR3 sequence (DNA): TGCAGTGCTATGACCCCACGTGGAGGGACCCAGTACTTC.

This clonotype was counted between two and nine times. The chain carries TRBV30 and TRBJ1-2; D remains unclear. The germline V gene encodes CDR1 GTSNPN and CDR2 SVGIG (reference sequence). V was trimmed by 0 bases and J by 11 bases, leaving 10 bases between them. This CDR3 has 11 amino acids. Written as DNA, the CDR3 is TGTGCCTGGAGTGTAGGGCAGGCGTACACCTTC. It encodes CAWSVGQAYTF.

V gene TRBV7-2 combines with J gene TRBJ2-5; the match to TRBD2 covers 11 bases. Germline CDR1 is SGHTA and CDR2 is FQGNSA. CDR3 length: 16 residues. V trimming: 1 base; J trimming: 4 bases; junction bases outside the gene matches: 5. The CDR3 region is CASSLVVAGGLETQYF. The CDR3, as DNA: TGTGCCAGCAGCTTAGTGGTAGCGGGGGGGCTAGAGACCCAGTACTTC.

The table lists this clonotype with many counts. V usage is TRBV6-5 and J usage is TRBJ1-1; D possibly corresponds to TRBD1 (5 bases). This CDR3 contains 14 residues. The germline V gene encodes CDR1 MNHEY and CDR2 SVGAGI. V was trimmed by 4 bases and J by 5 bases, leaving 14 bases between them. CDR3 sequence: CASSSGLGVTEAFF. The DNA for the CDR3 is TGTGCCAGCAGTTCGGGACTCGGGGTAACTGAAGCTTTCTTT.